The sequence of this T cell receptor beta chain was determined in a study of OX40 agonist ivuxolimab in advanced cancers. Study-wide background: Cohort: approximately 83% men, mean age around 55, aged about 23 to 80. Regarding the study as a whole: Researchers report that CD8+ T cells had, on average, more expanded clones than CD4+. Individuals who were partial responders at 0.1-3.0 mg/kg had clonal expansion that ranked among the lowest. Among some nonresponders, normalized T-cell clonal expansion was also low.

CDR1 SEHNR and CDR2 FQNEAQ come from the germline V gene (reference sequence). This CDR3 has 17 residues. Trimming removed 5 bases at V and 0 bases at J, with 19 bases between. To note about this clone: The antigen is unknown.

Sequenced by immunoSEQ multiplex PCR; TCRdb stores in-frame clones only, minus some. This repertoire shows tens of thousands of clones, around four fifths found once; its top ten account for approximately 3%. This receptor was identified in an adult with an advanced solid tumor such as melanoma, head and neck, liver or kidney cancer. The rearrangement links TRBV7-9 to TRBJ1-1; possible D gene TRBD1, 5 bases. The sequences come from CD4+ or CD8+ T cells sorted from blood, collected in a trial of the OX40 agonist ivuxolimab. CDR3: CASSPPLAAGLNTEAFF. The DNA of the CDR3 is TGTGCCAGCAGCCCCCCCTTGGCCGCAGGGTTGAACACTGAAGCTTTCTTT. Using reference TRBV7-9 and TRBJ1-1 for the parts outside the CDR3, the full variable domain is DTGVSQNPRHKITKRGQNVTFRCDPISEHNRLYWYRQTLGQGPEFLTYFQNEAQLEKSRLLSDRFSAERPKGSFSTLEIQRTEQGDSAMYLCASSPPLAAGLNTEAFFGQGTRLTVV.